This TCR beta chain was recorded in a study of identical twins listed by TCRdb under 2016. Concerning the study at large: The study deep-sequenced TCR alpha and beta repertoires from monozygotic twins, unrelated adults of various ages and cord blood to test whether fetal clonotypes persist. Replicate twin experiments were performed at different times using different library preparation protocols to rule out contamination.

The CDR3 has 13 amino acids, counting the end cysteine and phenylalanine. Only the CDR3 DNA is retained, 39 bases long and in frame from the first base. CDR1 ENHRY and CDR2 SYGVKD are derived from the germline V gene. At the junction V is shortened by 8 bases and J by 1 base, with 11 bases in between. Library preparation used 5' RACE. These reads were obtained on an Illumina HiSeq 2000. A universal primer binding site was added through template switching, and the final cDNA carried a unique molecular identifier so that TCR cDNA molecules could be counted accurately. Specific primers in the conserved constant-segment region were used to synthesize first-strand cDNA for TCR alpha and beta chains. Each cDNA library was double barcoded, with a SMART-Mk sample barcode plus Illumina barcodes, to control for contamination. Two successive PCR steps introduced TruSeq adapter sequences along with Illumina sample barcodes. The TCR alpha and beta cDNA libraries were sequenced on the Illumina HiSeq platform using custom primers. In the paper's pipeline: MiGEC was used to process raw reads and extract unique molecular identifiers, and MiXCR was used to find CDR3 positions. Recombination models were inferred per individual with the repgenHMM and IGoR tools using an EM algorithm. Shared clonotype analysis was performed with the tcR package in R, normalizing sharing by the product of cloneset sizes. Out-of-frame nonproductive sequences were analyzed to study raw recombination free of thymic and clonal selection effects. TCRdb's own reprocessing of the public reads used fastp at Q25 and MiXCR and kept productive beta chains. Each entry is one CDR3 protein sequence, shown with its most common DNA and genes. V and J calls and clone size were set by TCRdb, not the authors. The sample profile shows 400,000 to 650,000 distinct CDR3 sequences; under 25% of them were found once. Of the sample, around 0.9% falls within the top ten clones.

Points the paper makes about the study in general: A weaker excess of twin sharing was found in beta out-of-frame sequences because the signal-to-noise ratio was lowered by fewer shared sequences. Because the same donors could not be followed over many years, conclusions were based on cross-sectional statistical analysis. Abundant cord blood beta clonotypes had fewer insertions, young adult naive repertoires showed a similar but weaker trend, and memory repertoires showed no such trend. Compared with coincidental sharing between unrelated individuals, out-of-frame TCR alpha sequences shared between twins showed an excess of sequences with low generation probability. Out-of-frame TCR alpha sharing in monozygotic twins was systematically underestimated by recombination models, whereas sharing between unrelated individuals was in agreement with the recombination models. Invariant T cells such as MAIT and iNKT could partly confound zero-insertion analyses, though diverse VJ usage argued against this for most clonotypes.

With regard to this clonotype: Which antigen it targets is not known. No base quality information exists; no much larger clone differs at one position.

All donors were healthy Caucasians. Three pairs of female monozygotic twins, all aged about 18 to 29 years, were included in the twin cohort. CD4+ and CD8+ T cell populations were isolated with positive isolation kits from Invitrogen. These data were also reused for a study on T cells expressing NK-cell markers. From the second report: In sorted CD3+CD56+NKG2C+, CD3+CD56+NKG2C- and CD3+CD56-NKG2C+ T-cell subsets from 7 or 8 donors, TCR beta-chain repertoires were profiled. Of the eight sequenced donors, seven were found to be HCMV-seropositive and one was found to be HCMV-seronegative. In several experiments an anti-gammadeltaTCR antibody was added to restrict sorting to alphabetaTCR-expressing T cells. In several donors, the dominant CD3+CD56+NKG2C+ clonotypes ranked among the top 10 CD8+ clonotypes, making up roughly 1.0-7.5% of CD8+ T cells. Those dominant clonotypes were again the most abundant among CD3+CD56-NKG2C+ cells in several donors, at roughly 25-60.1%. Whether the expanded NKG2C-expressing T cell clones were specific for HCMV antigens was left unclear. The eight sequenced donors were randomly selected healthy volunteers, three men and five women. HCMV-specific IgG was detected in serum with a commercial ELISA kit to determine HCMV serostatus. MIGEC was used to demultiplex reads and group reads by UMI, and MiTCR was used to assemble and quantify clonotypes. To exclude erroneous sequences, only TCR cDNA sequences supported by at least two reads were retained. The tcR package was used for downstream repertoire analysis, and clonotypes were matched across fractions by CDR3 nucleotide sequence plus V segment. VDJmatch was used to annotate antigen specificity against VDJdb, with one amino acid substitution in CDR3 allowed.

The material sequenced was CD4+ T cells sorted from blood. In this chain, TRBV10-3 is recombined with TRBJ1-1; TRBD1 might be the D gene, on 5 matching bases. This receptor was obtained from a woman under 30 in good health. The bases are TGTGCCATCTTAGGGACGGGGAACACTGAAGCTTTCTTT. Its product reads: CAILGTGNTEAFF.